Presented here are 21 T cell receptor beta chains from one specimen sequenced in a study of cytomegalovirus exposure and HLA in healthy donors. The PCR made use of 60 Vbeta and 13 Jbeta primers. Some clones are missing from TCRdb's copy, which holds only in-frame ones; the method was immunoSEQ multiplex PCR. The sample contains 87,000 or so clones, about 7.6% of which appear only once. Sample: PBMCs. The receptors derive from a man in his forties or fifties in good health and CMV-seronegative.

The genes are TRBV7-8 and TRBJ1-6; D might be TRBD1 (6 bases). This CDR3 spans 15 amino acids. Per germline, CDR1 SGHVS and CDR2 FQNEAQ. Trimming shortened V by 6 bases and J by 7 bases, and 16 bases separated the two germline ends. CDR3 sequence reads: CASRISGDRNSPLHF. The CDR3 region has the DNA TGTGCCAGCAGAATCTCAGGGGATCGGAATTCACCCCTCCACTTT.

This clone turned up a few times. The chain combines TRBV30 with TRBJ1-2, with 11 bases that match TRBD1. Germline V gene data show CDR1 as GTSNPN and CDR2 as SVGIG (reference sequence). This CDR3 has 19 amino acids. V lost 5 bases to trimming and J lost 2 bases; unmatched junction nucleotides: 19. CDR3 sequence reads: CAWYTTPGQGARTNYGYTF. The DNA for the CDR3 is TGTGCCTGGTATACCACCCCCGGACAGGGGGCTCGGACGAACTATGGCTACACCTTC.

The chain recombines TRBV9 with TRBJ2-2; D remains ambiguous. The CDR3 runs to 14 residues. Germline assignment: CDR1 SGDLS and CDR2 YYNGEE. V lost 1 base and J lost 1, with 5 bases in between. The CDR3 is CASSVLVNTGELFF. In DNA, the CDR3 is TGTGCCAGCAGCGTACTTGTGAACACCGGGGAGCTGTTTTTT.

The table lists this clone with a few counts. The CDR3 DNA reads TGTGCCAGCAGCTTTGGGACTAGCGGGGGGGAGCAGTACTTC. Its translation is CASSFGTSGGEQYF. The J gene is TRBJ2-7, the V gene TRBV7-2, with 15 bases lining up with TRBD2. The CDR3 contains 14 residues. V lost 3 bases, J lost 7 bases, and 1 base stayed unmatched. The germline V gene has CDR1 SGHTA and CDR2 FQGNSA.

The chain recombines TRBV5-1 with TRBJ2-1, with D possibly matching TRBD1 (5 bases). The CDR3 contains 15 residues. CDR1 is SGHRS, CDR2 YFSETQ, per germline. V gave up 4 bases and J gave up 0 bases, with 11 bases separating them. The CDR3 sequence is CASSADTSSYNEQFF. The CDR3 coding sequence is TGCGCCAGCAGCGCGGACACCAGCTCCTACAATGAGCAGTTCTTC. Supplemented by reference TRBV5-1 and TRBJ2-1, the full variable domain reads KAGVTQTPRYLIKTRGQQVTLSCSPISGHRSVSWYQQTPGQGLQFLFEYFSETQRNKGNFPGRFSGRQFSNSRSEMNVSTLELGDSALYLCASSADTSSYNEQFFGPGTRLTVL.

The chain links TRBV5-1 to TRBJ2-3; 13 bases fit TRBD2. The CDR3 has 17 amino acids. Looked up from germline, CDR1 is SGHRS and CDR2 is YFSETQ. Trimming took 4 bases from V and 1 from J; bases not matched to a gene: 6. Here the CDR3 DNA reads TGCGCCAGCAGCCTTGACGGACTAGCGGGGGGCACAGATACGCAGTATTTT. Its protein product is CASSLDGLAGGTDTQYF.

There are a few counts of this clone. The CDR3 sequence is CASSPRTGDTQYF. The CDR3 DNA sequence: TGTGCCAGCAGCCCGCGGACAGGAGATACGCAGTATTTT. This sequence joins TRBV5-4 and TRBJ2-3; TRBD1 aligns across 7 bases. The CDR3 is 13 residues long. V lost 4 bases and J lost 5; bases outside the gene matches: 4. Germline CDR1 SGHNT, CDR2 YYREEE (reference sequence).

The chain recombines TRBV7-2 with TRBJ2-7, with D possibly being TRBD1 (5 bases). The CDR3 totals 15 residues. V dropped 5 bases and J dropped 0 bases, with 14 bases sitting between them. Germline assignment: CDR1 SGHTA and CDR2 FQGNSA. The CDR3 reads CASSVSRQTSYEQYF. CDR3 bases: TGTGCCAGCAGCGTTAGTAGACAGACCTCCTACGAGCAGTACTTC.

Regarding this clone: At one end, the junction sequence differs from germline, possibly due to a read error. The V call is TRBV6-1, the J call TRBJ1-5, with D hard to call. CDR3 size: 14 residues. Germline V gene sequence: CDR1 MNHNS, CDR2 SASEGT. In DNA, the CDR3 is TGTGCCGGCAGTGAAGCGTCGGGAAATCAGCCCCAGCATTTT. Translated: CAGSEASGNQPQHF.

This clone was seen only a few times. This sequence joins TRBV29-1 and TRBJ2-1; 7 nucleotides align to TRBD1. Germline CDR1 and CDR2: SQVTM and ANQGSEA. The length of the CDR3 is 13 residues. The V and J ends lost 6 bases and 6 bases, in that order; junction bases with no gene match: 8. The CDR3 nucleotides are TGCAGCGTACCGGACAGGTATGGCAATGAGCAGTTCTTC. This codes for CSVPDRYGNEQFF.

The CDR3 nucleotides read TGCGCCAGCAGTGGGACAGGACTTAACTATGGCTACACCTTC. This translates into CASSGTGLNYGYTF. V gene TRBV5-1 combines with J gene TRBJ1-2; 8 positions match TRBD1. The CDR3 runs 14 residues. V lost 5 bases to trimming and J lost 1 base; unmatched junction nucleotides: 4. The germline V gene has CDR1 SGHRS and CDR2 YFSETQ.

J is TRBJ1-5 and V is TRBV9; D call uncertain. Deletions cut 5 bases from V and 6 bases from J, with 15 bases between. This CDR3 contains 14 residues. CDR1 and CDR2 (germline): SGDLS, YYNGEE. The CDR3 DNA reads as TGTGCCAGCAGTCCCGGACTTGATATTCAGCCCCAGCATTTT. This translates into CASSPGLDIQPQHF. Based on the CDR3 plus reference TRBV9 and TRBJ1-5, the full variable domain is DSGVTQTPKHLITATGQRVTLRCSPRSGDLSVYWYQQSLDQGLQFLIQYYNGEERAKGNILERFSAQQFPDLHSELNLSSLELGDSALYFCASSPGLDIQPQHFGDGTRLSIL.

The V gene is TRBV28, the J gene TRBJ2-7, with D possibly matching TRBD1 (6 bases). V was pared by 4 bases and J by 2 bases, with 24 bases between. Germline lookup yields CDR1 MDHEN and CDR2 SYDVKM. This CDR3 is built from 18 residues. CDR3 in DNA: TGTGCCAGCAGTTCCGCTACCCCCTTAGGGGGACGGGCCTACGAGCAGTACTTC. Amino acid sequence: CASSSATPLGGRAYEQYF. Supplemented by reference TRBV28 and TRBJ2-7, the full variable domain reads DVKVTQSSRYLVKRTGEKVFLECVQDMDHENMFWYRQDPGLGLRLIYFSYDVKMKEKGDIPEGYSVSREKKERFSLILESASTNQTSMYLCASSSATPLGGRAYEQYFGPGTRLTVT.

Comment on this clone: Its ends do not fully match the called genes, so a read error is possible. The CDR3 loop is CASSAGTGSPIGSNQPRHF. CDR3 DNA sequence: TGTGCCAGCAGCGCCGGGACAGGGAGCCCGATCGGTAGCAATCAGCCCCGGCATTTT. The chain recombines TRBV28 with TRBJ1-5; 9 nucleotides match TRBD1. Germline V CDR1 and CDR2: MDHEN, SYDVKM. The CDR3 covers 19 residues. Full variable domain (rest looked up from reference TRBV28 and TRBJ1-5): DVKVTQSSRYLVKRTGEKVFLECVQDMDHENMFWYRQDPGLGLRLIYFSYDVKMKEKGDIPEGYSVSREKKERFSLILESASTNQTSMYLCASSAGTGSPIGSNQPRHFGDGTRLSIL.

The sample holds a few counts of this clone. This chain connects TRBV2 to TRBJ1-1; D might be TRBD1 (5 bases). Germline V CDR1 and CDR2: SNHLY, FYNNEI. This CDR3 contains 11 residues. Trimming stripped 7 bases from V and 6 bases from J, with 9 bases between. In nucleotides, the CDR3 is TGTGCCAGCAAGAAGACAGCTGAAGCTTTCTTT. This encodes CASKKTAEAFF.

This clone was observed a few times. The chain uses TRBV7-8 and TRBJ1-1, with TRBD1 as a possible D gene (6 bases). Germline V gene lookup returns CDR1 SGHVS and CDR2 FQNEAQ. The CDR3 extends over 13 amino acids. The V end lost 6 bases, the J end lost 1 base, and 9 bases lay between the germline ends. This CDR3 reads CASSQQGNTEAFF. Here the CDR3 DNA reads TGTGCCAGCAGTCAACAGGGGAACACTGAAGCTTTCTTT. Supplemented by reference TRBV7-8 and TRBJ1-1, the full variable domain reads GAGVSQSPRYKVAKRGQDVALRCDPISGHVSLFWYQQALGQGPEFLTYFQNEAQLDKSGLPSDRFFAERPEGSVSTLKIQRTQQEDSAVYLCASSQQGNTEAFFGQGTRLTVV.

The V gene is TRBV7-9, the J gene TRBJ1-3; 7 nucleotides match TRBD1. This CDR3 region has 14 residues. The V and J ends lost 5 bases and 2 bases, in that order; junction bases with no gene match: 3. Germline values: CDR1 SEHNR, CDR2 FQNEAQ (reference sequence). The CDR3: CASSLGTAGNTIYF. The CDR3 nucleotides read TGTGCCAGCAGCCTAGGGACAGCTGGAAACACCATATATTTT.

This clone was counted only a few times. Different DNA sequences within this sample yield the same CDR3. V and J are TRBV6-5 and TRBJ1-4; TRBD1 is a possible D gene (6 bases). Per the germline V gene, CDR1 is MNHEY and CDR2 is SVGAGI. CDR3 length equals 16 residues. Trimming cost V 2 bases and J 4 bases, with 14 bases left between them. The chain's CDR3 is CASSYIWGQGNEKLFF. The CDR3 DNA sequence: TGTGCCAGCAGTTACATCTGGGGGCAGGGTAATGAAAAACTGTTTTTT.

This clone occurred a few times. The V call is TRBV5-1, the J call TRBJ2-1, with a weak D call TRBD2 (5 bases). This CDR3 region has 15 residues. Germline loops: CDR1 SGHRS, CDR2 YFSETQ. The V and J ends lost 3 bases and 0 bases respectively, with 10 bases between them. In nucleotides, the CDR3 is TGCGCCAGCAGCTCGGACTCGAGCTCCTACAATGAGCAGTTCTTC. Protein product: CASSSDSSSYNEQFF.

The V call is TRBV2, the J call TRBJ1-4; D possibly corresponds to TRBD1 (5 bases). The CDR3 extends over 16 amino acids. Trimming removed 0 bases from V and 5 bases from J, with 13 bases in between. The germline V gene encodes CDR1 SNHLY and CDR2 FYNNEI. In DNA, the CDR3 is TGTGCCAGCAGTGAAGCGCGATGGGGGGGGAATGAAAAACTGTTTTTT. This translates into CASSEARWGGNEKLFF.

Comment on this clone: This sample includes further DNA sequences coding for the same CDR3. The V gene is TRBV6-1, the J gene TRBJ2-1; TRBD2 is a possible D gene (6 bases). The CDR3 has 16 amino acids. The germline V and J ends were trimmed by 2 bases and 4 bases, with 15 bases remaining between them. Germline V lookup: CDR1 MNHNS, CDR2 SASEGT. The CDR3 region has the DNA TGTGCCAGCAGTGAAAGAACACTAGCCCCTTACAATGAGCAGTTCTTC. Its protein is CASSERTLAPYNEQFF.